Listed below are T cell receptor beta chains from one sample, sequenced in a study of Graves' ophthalmopathy and Graves' hyperthyroidism. TCRdb reprocessed the multiplex PCR reads with MiXCR, giving one entry per CDR3 protein. The repertoire holds more than 1,000,000 distinct CDR3 sequences, with about 40% as singletons. The sample was peripheral blood or thyroid tissue (not recorded which). The origin of the receptors is an adult man with Graves' hyperthyroidism. The CDR3 runs from the conserved cysteine through the conserved F or W. A D gene is named only where the DNA matches it firmly. Expanded clones get a size class; other rows say once, few or many, or leave the size out.

j_call	clone_size	v_call	d_call	cdr3_nt	cdr3_aa
TRBJ1-1	many	TRBV30	NA	TGTGCCTGGAGTGTATCTGAGAACACTGAAGCTTTCTTT	CAWSVSENTEAFF
TRBJ2-6	NA	TRBV12-3/TRBV12-4	NA	TGTGCCAGCAGATCCCCAGGGCAGGGAATCTCTGGGGCCAACGTCCTGACTTTC	CASRSPGQGISGANVLTF
TRBJ2-5	many	TRBV20-1	NA	TGCAGTGCTAGAGATTACGGCGGACTGCCCTTAGAGACCCAGTACTTC	CSARDYGGLPLETQYF
TRBJ2-6	many	TRBV9	NA	TGTGCCAGCAGCGGAGTGGGGGCCAACGTCCTGACTTTC	CASSGVGANVLTF
TRBJ2-7	many	TRBV20-1	NA	TGCAGTGCTGGGGGGCGGGACAACTCCTACGAGCAGTACTTC	CSAGGRDNSYEQYF
TRBJ2-2	few	TRBV20-1	NA	TGCAGTGCTCGAGAGCTGTTTTTT	CSARELFF
TRBJ1-2	many	TRBV10-3	TRBD1	TGTGCCATCAGAGAGGGGGCGAGTAACCGTGGCTACACCTTC	CAIREGASNRGYTF
TRBJ2-6	many	TRBV5-5	TRBD1	TGTGCCAGCAGCGGCTCCGGGACAGTAGGCTCTGGGGCCAACGTCCTGACTTTC	CASSGSGTVGSGANVLTF
TRBJ2-7	many	TRBV29-1	NA	TGCAGCGTTGAAACGGCCGGGACCTCTAACTACGAGCAGTACTTC	CSVETAGTSNYEQYF
TRBJ1-5	few	TRBV11-2	NA	TGTGCCAGCAGCTTGGCCAGCTATCAGCCCCAGCATTTT	CASSLASYQPQHF
TRBJ1-2	many	TRBV20-1	NA	TGCAGTGCTAGGGGCCGAGGGGGCTATGGCTACACCTTC	CSARGRGGYGYTF
TRBJ1-5	NA	TRBV7-9	NA	TGTGCCAGCAGCTTAGGGCAAGGGTCCTATAGCAATCAGCCCCAGCATTTC	CASSLGQGSYSNQPQHF
TRBJ2-2	many	TRBV7-6	TRBD1	TGTGCCAGCAGCTCGCAGGGGGCTACCACCGGGGAGCTGTTTTTT	CASSSQGATTGELFF
TRBJ1-5	many	TRBV20-1	NA	TGCAGTGCGGGACGGGTAAATCAGCCCCAGCATTTT	CSAGRVNQPQHF
TRBJ1-3	many	TRBV9	NA	TGTGCCAGCAGCGCCCCCGCCGGCTCTGGAAACACCATATATTTT	CASSAPAGSGNTIYF
TRBJ1-5	many	TRBV13	TRBD1	TGTGCCAGCAGTAGAACGACAGGGGGAGGTGACCAGCCCCAGCATTTT	CASSRTTGGGDQPQHF
TRBJ2-6	NA	TRBV14	NA	TGTGCCAGCAGCCAGGTGGGCGGCACTGAAGCTTTC	CASSQVGGTEAF
TRBJ2-7	many	TRBV29-1	TRBD1	TGCAGCGTTGAAGATCCGAGGACAGGGGTCTACGAGCAGTACTTC	CSVEDPRTGVYEQYF
TRBJ2-7	once	TRBV20-1	TRBD2	TGCAGTGCTGAGCGGGGCACCTACGAGCAGTACTTC	CSAERGTYEQYF
TRBJ1-3	NA	TRBV30	NA	TGTGCCGGACAACAGGACTCTGGAAACACCATATATTTT	CAGQQDSGNTIYF
TRBJ1-5	few	TRBV6-6	NA	TGTGCCAGCAGTTATCTGGAGGGCAATCAGCCCCAGCATTTT	CASSYLEGNQPQHF
TRBJ1-5	NA	TRBV7-2	TRBD1	TGTGCCAGCAGCCAGGGGGACAGGGGAGGCAATCAGCCCCAGCATTTT	CASSQGDRGGNQPQHF
TRBJ2-5	few	TRBV14	NA	TGTGCCAGCAGCCAAGAATGGAACCAAGAGACCCAGTACTTC	CASSQEWNQETQYF
TRBJ1-1	many	TRBV5-1	TRBD1	TGCGCCAGCAGCCGAGACAGGGAGATAATGAACACTGAAGCTTTCTTT	CASSRDREIMNTEAFF
TRBJ1-2	many	TRBV28	NA	TGTGCCAGCAGTTTATCGTTCAGGCCCATTGATGGCTACACCTTC	CASSLSFRPIDGYTF
TRBJ1-5	NA	TRBV6-6	NA	TGTGCCAGCACCCCCCCCCTCTCAGGGGTTCGGGCTCAGCCCCAGCATTTT	CASTPPLSGVRAQPQHF
TRBJ1-2	NA	TRBV5-1	NA	TGCGCCAGCAGCTTACGGGGGCAGCCGAACTATGGCTACACCTTC	CASSLRGQPNYGYTF
TRBJ1-2	NA	TRBV10-3	TRBD1	TGTGCCACCTGGGGGCAGGGGGAAGGCTATGGCTACACCTTC	CATWGQGEGYGYTF
TRBJ2-2	many	TRBV25-1	NA	TGTGCCAGCAGTGAACATCGAAACACCGGGGAGCTGTTTTTT	CASSEHRNTGELFF
TRBJ2-7	few	TRBV6-2/TRBV6-3	NA	TGTGCCAGCAGTTACGACGCGGCTAGGGGGGCCTACGAGCAGTACTTC	CASSYDAARGAYEQYF
TRBJ1-2	few	TRBV6-5	NA	TGTGCCAGCAGTTACAAAACGGGGGGTTGGAGTGGCTACACCTTC	CASSYKTGGWSGYTF